A single sample is the source of the 19 T cell receptor beta chains below, sequenced in a study of blood T cell repertoires in COVID-19. Some clones are missing from TCRdb's copy, which holds only in-frame ones; the method was immunoSEQ multiplex PCR. The sample lists 150,000 to 200,000 clones, approximately 90% occurring once. Sequencing was done on a sample of peripheral blood. All receptors come from a man between 45 and 60 years old with acute or convalescent COVID-19.

This sequence joins TRBV4-2 and TRBJ2-3; 7 nucleotides agree with TRBD2. There are 14 residues in the CDR3. After removal of 7 bases from V and 5 bases from J, the junction contained 9 bases not matched to a gene. CDR1 and CDR2 from the germline V gene are LGHNA and YNFKEQ. The CDR3 loop reads CASKASGGGDTQYF. CDR3 sequence (DNA): TGTGCCAGCAAGGCTAGCGGTGGGGGAGATACGCAGTATTTT.

CDR3 sequence reads: CASSDGQSTDTQYF. The CDR3 nucleotides are TGCGCCAGCAGCGATGGACAGAGCACAGATACGCAGTATTTT. V usage is TRBV5-1 and J usage is TRBJ2-3, with D perhaps matching TRBD1 (6 bases). The CDR3 loop spans 14 amino acids. V was trimmed by 4 bases and J by 0 bases, leaving 9 bases between them. Germline CDR1 SGHRS, CDR2 YFSETQ. Supplemented by reference TRBV5-1 and TRBJ2-3, the full variable domain reads KAGVTQTPRYLIKTRGQQVTLSCSPISGHRSVSWYQQTPGQGLQFLFEYFSETQRNKGNFPGRFSGRQFSNSRSEMNVSTLELGDSALYLCASSDGQSTDTQYFGPGTRLTVL.

The genes are TRBV2 and TRBJ2-7; D is perhaps TRBD1 (6 bases). Trimming took off 6 bases at V and 3 bases at J, with 12 bases between the two ends. Germline-derived CDR1 and CDR2 are SNHLY and FYNNEI. This CDR3 is 13 amino acids long. The CDR3 nucleotides are TGTGCCAGCAGCCGGGACATACGCTACGAGCAGTACTTC. Its translation: CASSRDIRYEQYF. Full variable domain (remainder filled in from reference TRBV2 and TRBJ2-7): EPEVTQTPSHQVTQMGQEVILRCVPISNHLYFYWYRQILGQKVEFLVSFYNNEISEKSEIFDDQFSVERPDGSNFTLKIRSTKLEDSAMYFCASSRDIRYEQYFGPGTRLTVT.

The J gene is TRBJ1-2, the V gene TRBV30; D is possibly TRBD1 (6 bases). V was trimmed by 1 base and J by 6 bases, leaving 6 bases between them. The CDR3 totals 11 residues. The germline gives CDR1 GTSNPN, CDR2 SVGIG (reference sequence). Written as DNA, the CDR3 is TGTGCCTGGAGTGGGGACAATGGCTACACCTTC. Translating gives CAWSGDNGYTF. The full variable domain, in which reference TRBV30 and TRBJ1-2 provide the parts outside the CDR3, is SQTIHQWPATLVQPVGSPLSLECTVEGTSNPNLYWYRQAAGRGLQLLFYSVGIGQISSEVPQNLSASRPQDRQFILSSKKLLLSDSGFYLCAWSGDNGYTFGSGTRLTVV.

This chain's CDR3 is CASSFETQPLAGLQETQYF. The CDR3 DNA follows: TGTGCCAGCAGCTTCGAAACCCAACCTCTTGCGGGGCTCCAAGAGACCCAGTACTTC. This chain links TRBV7-8 with TRBJ2-5; weak D call: TRBD2 (6 bases). V was pared by 3 bases and J by 1 base, with 24 bases between. Germline V gene data show CDR1 as SGHVS and CDR2 as FQNEAQ. This CDR3 region has 19 residues.

The chain joins TRBV30 to TRBJ1-2, with unresolved D. V gave up 7 bases and J gave up 4 bases, with 19 bases separating them. Germline CDR1 is GTSNPN and CDR2 is SVGIG (reference sequence). The CDR3 spans 14 residues. CDR3 sequence reads: CASNPRFSVYGYTF. The CDR3 nucleotides are TGTGCCTCAAACCCCAGGTTTTCTGTCTATGGCTACACCTTC.

Points on this clone: One junction end does not reproduce the germline sequence, and a read error may be involved. The chain links TRBV28 to TRBJ1-3, with D perhaps TRBD1 (6 bases). The CDR3 sequence is 16 residues long. The germline V gene has CDR1 MDHEN and CDR2 SYDVKM. The CDR3 sequence is CASSIWTAISGNTIYF. DNA for the CDR3: TGTGCCAGCAGTATATGGACAGCTATCTCTGGAAACACCATATATTTT.

The V and J genes are TRBV19 and TRBJ2-2; tentative D call: TRBD1 (6 bases). The CDR3 has 15 amino acids. With 7 bases removed from V and 0 bases from J, the gap between germline ends came to 12 bases. Germline lookup yields CDR1 LNHDA and CDR2 SQIVND (reference sequence). The CDR3 coding sequence is TGTGCCAGTACCGACAGGCCAGCGAACACCGGGGAGCTGTTTTTT. Translated, it gives CASTDRPANTGELFF.

The chain recombines TRBV5-4 with TRBJ2-3; D possibly corresponds to TRBD1 (6 bases). The V gene lost 0 bases and the J gene lost 0 bases, with 14 bases spanning the gap. The CDR3 consists of 17 residues. Germline assignment: CDR1 SGHNT and CDR2 YYREEE (reference sequence). CDR3 sequence: CASSLATKGGSTDTQYF. DNA of the CDR3: TGTGCCAGCAGCTTGGCGACTAAAGGGGGTAGCACAGATACGCAGTATTTT.

The V call is TRBV3-1 (or the pseudogene TRBV3-2), the J call TRBJ2-5, with TRBD1 matching 10 bases. CDR3 size: 17 residues. Germline values: CDR1 LGHDT, CDR2 YNNKEL (reference sequence). V was pared by 4 bases and J by 7 bases, with 15 bases of the junction left unmatched. In nucleotides, the CDR3 is TGTGCCAGCAGCCCAAAGAAAGGACAGGGGGGTGCTTGGACCCAGTACTTC. Residues: CASSPKKGQGGAWTQYF.

This clone was seen once. The CDR3 DNA reads as TGTGCCAGCAGCTTGGCCAGTTTGGAGACCCAGTACTTC. Its protein is CASSLASLETQYF. The rearrangement uses TRBV5-4 and TRBJ2-5, with D uncertain. Trimming removed 0 bases at V and 5 bases at J, with 8 bases between. Germline loops: CDR1 SGHNT, CDR2 YYREEE (reference sequence). The CDR3 loop spans 13 amino acids.

This chain joins TRBV9 and TRBJ2-1; 8 bases fit TRBD1. The CDR3 is 16 amino acids. The germline gives CDR1 SGDLS, CDR2 YYNGEE. With V trimmed by 0 bases and J by 7 bases, 9 bases remained unmatched. CDR3 nucleotide sequence: TGTGCCAGCAGCGTAGTGTCGGCAGGGGGCCTGAATGAGCAGTTCTTC. This sequence encodes CASSVVSAGGLNEQFF.

This chain links TRBV2 with TRBJ2-3, with 7 bases lining up with TRBD1. After removal of 3 bases from V and 5 bases from J, the junction contained 8 bases not matched to a gene. CDR1 is SNHLY and CDR2 is FYNNEI in the germline V gene. The CDR3 length is 15 residues. The CDR3 loop reads CASSEGQSRGDTQYF. DNA of the CDR3: TGTGCCAGCAGTGAGGGACAGTCCCGCGGAGATACGCAGTATTTT.

This clone showed up just once. V and J are TRBV7-2 and TRBJ1-4, with 9 positions matching TRBD1. Trimming cost V 2 bases and J 8 bases; bases outside gene matches: 12. This CDR3 region has 17 residues. Germline loops: CDR1 SGHTA, CDR2 FQGNSA. CDR3: CASSLKSLGQGGEKLFF. The CDR3 nucleotides read TGTGCCAGCAGCTTAAAGTCTTTGGGACAGGGAGGCGAAAAACTGTTTTTT.

The sample holds a few counts of this clone. The chain couples TRBV28 to TRBJ1-2; 8 positions agree with TRBD1. The CDR3 covers 15 residues. The V and J ends lost 7 bases and 9 bases, in that order; junction bases with no gene match: 16. From germline, CDR1 is MDHEN and CDR2 SYDVKM. In nucleotides, the CDR3 is TGTGCCAGCAACGATATGACAGGGGACCTGGCTAGCTACACCTTC. It encodes CASNDMTGDLASYTF.

This clone appeared once. Other DNA sequences in the same sample also yield this CDR3. The rearrangement uses TRBV5-1 and TRBJ1-1, with a tentative D call TRBD1 (5 bases). CDR1 and CDR2 from the germline V gene are SGHRS and YFSETQ. The V gene lost 2 bases and the J gene lost 4 bases, with 9 bases spanning the gap. CDR3 size: 13 residues. The CDR3 region has the DNA TGCGCCAGCAGCTTATGGGGGGGCACTGAAGCTTTCTTT. Protein product: CASSLWGGTEAFF.

This clone was detected once. The rearrangement uses TRBV11-2 and TRBJ2-1; D is perhaps TRBD1 (5 bases). Germline V gene sequence: CDR1 SGHAT, CDR2 FQNNGV. This CDR3 has 16 residues. Deletions cut 7 bases from V and 0 bases from J, with 16 bases between. CDR3 DNA: TGTGCCAGCACCCCAATTGGAGACAGCTCCTACAATGAGCAGTTCTTC. Translation gives CASTPIGDSSYNEQFF.

J is TRBJ2-1 and V is TRBV14; TRBD2 agrees at 8 bases. The V segment lost 3 bases and the J segment 0 bases; nucleotides outside the gene matches: 7. Per the germline V gene, CDR1 is SGHDN and CDR2 is FVKESK. This CDR3 is built from 17 residues. The CDR3 sequence is CASSQWRGAFSYNEQFF. CDR3 sequence (DNA): TGTGCCAGCAGCCAGTGGCGGGGGGCCTTCTCCTACAATGAGCAGTTCTTC.

V gene TRBV19 combines with J gene TRBJ1-5, with TRBD1 matching over 7 bases. Looked up from germline, CDR1 is LNHDA and CDR2 is SQIVND (reference sequence). Germline trimming cut 3 bases from V and 4 bases from J; bases unmatched to any gene: 6. CDR3 size: 15 residues. CDR3 coding DNA: TGTGCCAGTAGTATTTCCGGGACAGAAAATCAGCCCCAGCATTTT. This translates into CASSISGTENQPQHF.